This TCR beta chain was retrieved from a study of brain T cells in children with intractable seizures. Study-level points and caveats: Viral specificity was inferred only from CDR3 similarity; HCMV serostatus was unknown.

Germline V gives CDR1 LGHNA, CDR2 YNFKEQ. Trimming cost V 1 base and J 1 base; bases outside gene matches: 2. CDR3 length: 16 residues. In regard to this clone: The antigen remains undetermined.

Here immunoSEQ multiplex PCR was the method, and the copy in TCRdb shows in-frame clones only, minus some. The sample lists around 80,000 clones, approximately 90% occurring once. Surgery cases with the highest brain T cell transcript signatures were chosen for sequencing. At least one anti-epileptic drug was given before surgery. The starting material was peripheral blood, obtained at surgery. The clonotype originates from a girl under 10 years old with Rasmussen encephalitis and intractable seizures. The V and J genes are TRBV4-2 and TRBJ2-1; 9 bases match TRBD2. CDR3 protein: CASSQVLAGSYNEQFF. CDR3 in DNA: TGTGCCAGCAGCCAAGTTCTAGCGGGATCCTACAATGAGCAGTTCTTC.